These T cell receptor beta chains were read from a single sample in a study of beta chain features in type 1 diabetes. Some clones are missing from TCRdb's copy, which holds only in-frame ones; the method was immunoSEQ multiplex PCR. The sample lists 300,000 to 450,000 clones; roughly 13% were seen once. The specimen sequenced was naive CD4+ T cells from blood. These receptors all stem from a woman aged 18-35 years with type 1 diabetes. CDR3s include the opening cysteine and the closing phenylalanine or tryptophan. D genes are given only for firm matches. Where a row states a size, it is once, few, many or the class of an expanded clone; other rows omit it.

J gene | clone size | V gene | D gene | CDR3 DNA | CDR3 protein
TRBJ2-7 | . | TRBV7-3 | TRBD2 | TGTGCCAGCAGCTCAAAGGGGCTAGCGGGAGGATGGTCCTACGAGCAGTACTTC | CASSSKGLAGGWSYEQYF
TRBJ2-5 | few | TRBV10-3 | . | TGTGCCATCAGTGACAGTCCTCAAGAGACCCAGTACTTC | CAISDSPQETQYF
TRBJ1-5 | . | TRBV10-3 | . | TGTGCCATCGGTACAGGACCATTGGAGCCCCAGCATTTT | CAIGTGPLEPQHF
TRBJ2-4 | few | TRBV28 | . | TGTGCCAGCAGGCAGGCCGAGCTAGCCAAAAACATTCAGTACTTC | CASRQAELAKNIQYF
TRBJ2-1 | few | TRBV11-2 | . | TGTGCCAGCAGCTTAGGACTGTCTGAGTTCTTC | CASSLGLSEFF
TRBJ1-3 | . | TRBV7-2 | TRBD1 | TGTGCCAGCAGCACATGGACAGGGGGAATCTCTGGAAACACCATATATTTT | CASSTWTGGISGNTIYF
TRBJ2-7 | . | TRBV5-1 | TRBD1 | TGCGCCAGCAGCTCCCGACAGGGGCCCTACGAGCAGTACTTC | CASSSRQGPYEQYF
TRBJ1-2 | . | TRBV7-3 | TRBD1 | TGTGCCAGCAGTCCGGGACAGAACTATGGCTACACCTTC | CASSPGQNYGYTF
TRBJ2-1 | . | TRBV29-1 | . | TGCAGCGCTGAAGGGACACCTAGCTCCTACAATGAGCAGTTCTTC | CSAEGTPSSYNEQFF
TRBJ2-4 | few | TRBV29-1 | . | TGCAGCGTTGAACCCTTAGCCAAAAACATTCAGTACTTC | CSVEPLAKNIQYF
TRBJ1-1 | . | TRBV5-4 | . | TGTGCCACCGCGGGGCCCATGAACACTGAAGCTTTCTTT | CATAGPMNTEAFF
TRBJ2-5 | . | TRBV7-4 | . | TGTGCCAGCCCTGGGTCGCTTCGGGAAGAGACCCAGTACTTC | CASPGSLREETQYF
TRBJ2-7 | few | TRBV15 | . | TGTGCCACCAGCAGAGGGGGGGGCAGGTGGTACGACGAGCAGTACTTC | CATSRGGGRWYDEQYF
TRBJ2-1 | . | TRBV11-2 | TRBD2 | TGTGCCAGCAGAATTGCAGGACTAGCTTCAGAGCAGTTCTTC | CASRIAGLASEQFF
TRBJ2-2 | . | TRBV9 | TRBD1 | TGTGCCAGCACCCGGGACAGGGGGCATGGCGGGGAGCTGTTTTTT | CASTRDRGHGGELFF
TRBJ2-7 | few | TRBV9 | TRBD2 | TGTGCCAGCAGCGTGGCTCCTGCGACTAGCGGGGTCTCCTACGAGCAGTACTTC | CASSVAPATSGVSYEQYF
TRBJ2-7 | few | TRBV23-1 | . | TGCGCCAGCAGTCAATCGGAACGGACGGACATGGGTCCCTACGAGCAGTACTTC | CASSQSERTDMGPYEQYF